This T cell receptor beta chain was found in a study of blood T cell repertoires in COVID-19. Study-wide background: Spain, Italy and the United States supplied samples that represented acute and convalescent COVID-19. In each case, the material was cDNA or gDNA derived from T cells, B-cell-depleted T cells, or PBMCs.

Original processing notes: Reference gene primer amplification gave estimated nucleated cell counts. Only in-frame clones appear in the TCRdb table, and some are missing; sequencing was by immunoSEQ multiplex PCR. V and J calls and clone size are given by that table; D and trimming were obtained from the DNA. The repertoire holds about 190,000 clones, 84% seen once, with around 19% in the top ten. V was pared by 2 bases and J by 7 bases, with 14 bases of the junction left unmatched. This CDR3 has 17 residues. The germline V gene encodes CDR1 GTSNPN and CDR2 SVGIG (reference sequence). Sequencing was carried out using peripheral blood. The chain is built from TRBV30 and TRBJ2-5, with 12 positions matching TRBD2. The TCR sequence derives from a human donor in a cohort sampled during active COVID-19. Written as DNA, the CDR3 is TGTGCCTGGAGTTTCCTTCGGACTAGCGGGAAGATGGGGACCCAGTACTTC. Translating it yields CAWSFLRTSGKMGTQYF.